The 23 T cell receptor beta chains presented below share a single source sample, sequenced in a study of T cells in Graves' hyperthyroidism and ophthalmopathy (dated by TCRdb to about 2019). The library was produced with multiplex PCR. The instrument was an Illumina HiSeq 2000. The TCR beta CDR3 regions were amplified from RNA transcripts. A first-round RT-PCR of the TCR CDR3 used the HTBI primer set with the Qiagen OneStep RT-PCR kit. TCRdb redid the processing of the public reads, applying fastp at Q25 and MiXCR, and retained in-frame beta chains. Each entry is one CDR3 protein sequence, shown with its most common DNA and genes. The sample table holds around 600,000 distinct CDR3 sequences, of which roughly 15% were seen once. The ten biggest clones cover around 12% of the sample. Source material: blood. These receptor sequences come from a woman in her 50s with Graves' ophthalmopathy.

The chain joins TRBV4-1 to TRBJ2-5, with D perhaps TRBD1 (7 bases). The CDR3 has 15 residues. Germline-derived CDR1 and CDR2 are MGHRA and YSYEKL. V was clipped by 0 bases and J by 2 bases, with 10 bases between them. The CDR3 loop is CASSQDAGGQETQYF. Here the CDR3 DNA reads TGCGCCAGCAGCCAAGATGCAGGGGGGCAAGAGACCCAGTACTTC.

Many counts were recorded for this clonotype. This chain connects TRBV7-9 to TRBJ2-5; 10 bases are a match to TRBD2. CDR1 and CDR2 from the germline V gene are SEHNR and FQNEAQ (reference sequence). This CDR3 has 15 amino acids. The V segment lost 2 bases and the J segment 5 bases; nucleotides outside the gene matches: 5. CDR3 residues: CASSLHSGRVETQYF. For the CDR3, the DNA is TGTGCCAGCAGCTTACACAGCGGGAGGGTCGAGACCCAGTACTTC.

Many counts were recorded for this clonotype. The rearrangement uses TRBV2 and TRBJ2-1, with D possibly being TRBD2 (7 bases). The CDR3 consists of 11 residues. CDR1 SNHLY and CDR2 FYNNEI come from the germline V gene. Trimming cost V 6 bases and J 9 bases, with 9 bases left between them. CDR3 loop: CASRGGGEQFF. As DNA, the CDR3 is TGTGCCAGCAGAGGGGGGGGTGAGCAGTTCTTC. Full variable domain (rest looked up from reference TRBV2 and TRBJ2-1): EPEVTQTPSHQVTQMGQEVILRCVPISNHLYFYWYRQILGQKVEFLVSFYNNEISEKSEIFDDQFSVERPDGSNFTLKIRSTKLEDSAMYFCASRGGGEQFFGPGTRLTVL.

This clonotype has a count of ten or more. The V call is TRBV3-1, the J call TRBJ1-4; the D gene is possibly TRBD1 (6 bases). There are 16 residues in the CDR3. In germline, CDR1 is LGHDT, CDR2 YNNKEL (reference sequence). V shed 4 bases and J shed 0 bases, with 12 bases lying between them. This CDR3 is CASSPEYRATNEKLFF. The CDR3, as DNA: TGTGCCAGCAGCCCCGAATACAGGGCAACTAATGAAAAACTGTTTTTT.

This clonotype was detected a few times. This rearrangement joins TRBV4-1 to TRBJ1-2; tentatively, D is TRBD1 (5 bases). The CDR3 contains 15 residues. Germline CDR1 reads MGHRA; CDR2 reads YSYEKL. Trimming pared 2 bases from V and 2 bases from J, leaving 12 bases between. CDR3 coding DNA: TGCGCCAGCAGCCAATCTCTCAGGGAGAACTATGGCTACACCTTC. Translation: CASSQSLRENYGYTF.

The sample holds many counts of this clonotype. This chain links TRBV28 with TRBJ1-1; 7 bases align to TRBD1. The CDR3 is 13 residues long. CDR1 and CDR2 from the germline V gene are MDHEN and SYDVKM. J lost 11 bases, V lost 2 bases, and 8 bases had no gene match. CDR3 coding DNA: TGTGCCAGCAGTTTAGGGCCAGGGGGTCTGGCTTTCTTT. Translating it yields CASSLGPGGLAFF. Complete variable domain (other parts from reference TRBV28 and TRBJ1-1): DVKVTQSSRYLVKRTGEKVFLECVQDMDHENMFWYRQDPGLGLRLIYFSYDVKMKEKGDIPEGYSVSREKKERFSLILESASTNQTSMYLCASSLGPGGLAFFGQGTRLTVV.

This clonotype was seen ten or more times. This sequence joins TRBV5-1 and TRBJ2-2, with D perhaps TRBD1 or TRBD2 (5 bases each). Germline CDR1 SGHRS, CDR2 YFSETQ. This CDR3 has 15 residues. With 0 bases removed from V and 6 bases from J, the gap between germline ends came to 12 bases. The DNA for the CDR3 is TGCGCCAGCAGCTTGGTGGGGACCCGTCCCGGGGAGCTGTTTTTT. Protein sequence: CASSLVGTRPGELFF.

The chain uses TRBV28 and TRBJ2-7; D tentatively fits TRBD1 or TRBD2 (6 bases each). V was pared by 2 bases and J by 5 bases, with 13 bases between. Per germline, CDR1 MDHEN and CDR2 SYDVKM. This CDR3 comprises 14 residues. CDR3 sequence: CASSLRGSGDEQYF. DNA for the CDR3: TGTGCCAGCAGTTTAAGGGGGTCGGGGGACGAGCAGTACTTC.

This clonotype has at least ten counts. The chain carries TRBV12-3 or TRBV12-4 and TRBJ2-3, with 10 bases that match TRBD1. The CDR3 sequence is 16 residues long. Germline trimming cut 5 bases from V and 2 bases from J; bases unmatched to any gene: 7. CDR3 loop: CASSTGQGTSTDTQYF. CDR3 DNA: TGTGCCAGCAGTACGGGACAGGGGACGTCCACAGATACGCAGTATTTT.

This clonotype was seen just once. The rearrangement uses TRBV27 and TRBJ2-1; a possible D gene is TRBD2 (6 bases). Trimming cost V 8 bases and J 7 bases, with 15 bases left between them. The germline V gene has CDR1 MNHEY and CDR2 SMNVEV (reference sequence). CDR3 length equals 13 residues. The DNA of the CDR3 is TGTGCCAGCTCCTCACTAGCACCAAATGAGCAGTTCTTC. Its translation is CASSSLAPNEQFF.

This clonotype has ten or more counts. The CDR3 coding sequence is TGTGCCAGCAGCAAGGACAGCCTGAGCACAGATACGCAGTATTTT. This translates into CASSKDSLSTDTQYF. The chain is built from TRBV11-2 and TRBJ2-3; D is perhaps TRBD1 (6 bases). The V end was cut by 5 bases, the J end by 0 bases, with 12 bases between. The germline gives CDR1 SGHAT, CDR2 FQNNGV. The CDR3 length is 15 residues.

This chain connects TRBV28 to TRBJ1-2; 8 bases are a match to TRBD1. This CDR3 is built from 15 residues. Germline V gene sequence: CDR1 MDHEN, CDR2 SYDVKM. V dropped 5 bases and J dropped 8; count of bases not matched to a gene: 13. The CDR3 DNA reads as TGTGCCAGCAGTCAAGGGACAGGCGACCTGGGGGGCTACACCTTC. Protein: CASSQGTGDLGGYTF.

This clonotype was seen many times. This chain uses TRBV6-2 or TRBV6-3 with TRBJ2-1; 8 bases agree with TRBD1. Trimming at V came to 6 bases and at J to 5 bases, leaving 6 bases not matched to a gene. The CDR3 loop spans 14 amino acids. Germline values: CDR1 MNHEY, CDR2 SVGEGT. CDR3 DNA: TGTGCCAGCAGGCGGACAGGGAGAGACAATGAGCAGTTCTTC. This encodes CASRRTGRDNEQFF.

Comment on this clonotype: Germline is not matched at one junction end, which may reflect a read error. J is TRBJ1-1 and V is TRBV28, with unresolved D. CDR3 size: 15 residues. The germline gives CDR1 MDHEN, CDR2 SYDVKM. The chain's CDR3 is CASSFLGLLNIEAFF. The CDR3 DNA reads as TGTGCCAGCAGTTTCTTGGGTCTTTTGAACATTGAAGCTTTCTTT.

The chain recombines TRBV20-1 with TRBJ2-1, with D perhaps given as TRBD1 or TRBD2 (5 bases each). V lost 0 bases and J 8 bases, leaving 14 bases between the germline ends. Germline V gene data show CDR1 as DFQATT and CDR2 as SNEGSKA (reference sequence). The CDR3 extends over 14 amino acids. CDR3 region: CSARDVGRAYEQFF. The CDR3 nucleotides are TGCAGTGCTAGAGATGTGGGGCGGGCCTATGAGCAGTTCTTC.

Of note for this clonotype: This may come from a read error, since a much larger clone is one base off. The V gene is TRBV12-3 or TRBV12-4, the J gene TRBJ2-5, with TRBD1 identical over 12 bases. J was trimmed by 9 bases and V by 7 bases; bases with no gene match: 15. The CDR3 loop spans 16 amino acids. The CDR3 loop reads CASNDRDRGLVEAQYF. CDR3 DNA: TGTGCCAGCAACGACCGGGACAGGGGGCTTGTGGAGGCCCAGTACTTC.

This clonotype was detected many times. A read error may produce the germline difference seen at one junction end. The rearrangement uses TRBV27 and TRBJ2-2; 7 bases are shared with TRBD1. The V gene's germline CDR1 is MNHEY and CDR2 SMNVEV (reference sequence). CDR3 length: 18 residues. The CDR3 loop is CTSSPKQRQGHSTGELFF. The CDR3, as DNA: TGTACCAGCAGTCCAAAACAACGACAGGGCCATAGCACCGGGGAGCTGTTTTTT.

The chain links TRBV28 to TRBJ2-1; 13 nucleotides align to TRBD2. The CDR3 loop spans 16 amino acids. Germline-derived CDR1 and CDR2 are MDHEN and SYDVKM. V trimming: 5 bases; J trimming: 15 bases; junction bases outside the gene matches: 16. The CDR3 sequence: CASSGLAGVSQRGLFF. In nucleotides, the CDR3 is TGTGCCAGCAGTGGACTAGCGGGAGTATCCCAGCGTGGTCTGTTCTTC.

The table lists this clonotype with a few counts. CDR3 region: CASSNSRGIKNTGELFF. The CDR3, as DNA: TGTGCCAGCAGCAACAGCAGGGGGATTAAGAACACCGGGGAGCTGTTTTTT. This chain links TRBV12-3 or TRBV12-4 with TRBJ2-2; 7 nucleotides line up with TRBD1. Trimming removed 6 bases from V and 1 base from J; junction bases left unmatched: 11. There are 17 residues in the CDR3.

In its sample, this clonotype was seen a few times. V usage is TRBV10-2 and J usage is TRBJ1-5; D uncertain. Germline CDR1 WSHSY, CDR2 SAAADI. The CDR3 covers 14 residues. The ends were cut back, 4 bases at V and 4 bases at J, with 11 bases in the middle. CDR3 sequence reads: CASSASRRNQPQHF. CDR3 in DNA: TGCGCCAGCAGTGCGTCCCGGAGAAATCAGCCCCAGCATTTT.

This clonotype has only a few counts. The chain combines TRBV6-2 or TRBV6-3 with TRBJ2-2; TRBD2 aligns across 7 bases. The V segment lost 11 bases and the J segment 4 bases; nucleotides outside the gene matches: 10. Per the germline V gene, CDR1 is MNHEY and CDR2 is SVGEGT. The CDR3 spans 14 residues. The CDR3 reads CALQNAGVTGELFF. CDR3 DNA sequence: TGTGCCCTCCAAAACGCGGGAGTCACCGGGGAGCTGTTTTTT.

Many counts were recorded for this clonotype. The J gene is TRBJ2-1, the V gene TRBV11-3, with TRBD2 identical over 7 bases. CDR3 length: 16 residues. Germline lookup yields CDR1 SGHNT and CDR2 YENEEA. Unmatched junction bases numbered 5, after V lost 3 bases and J lost 0 bases. CDR3 coding DNA: TGTGCCAGCAGCTTTGCGGGAGCCAGCTCCTACAATGAGCAGTTCTTC. It codes for CASSFAGASSYNEQFF.

The gene calls are TRBV9 and TRBJ2-7, with D possibly TRBD2 on 5 matching bases. CDR3 length equals 16 residues. V lost 2 bases, J lost 7 bases, and 22 bases lay in between. CDR1 and CDR2 from the germline V gene are SGDLS and YYNGEE. The chain's CDR3 is CASSVRSDQATGEQYF. DNA for the CDR3: TGTGCCAGCAGCGTGAGAAGCGACCAGGCGACGGGGGAGCAGTACTTC. Together with reference TRBV9 and TRBJ2-7, the CDR3 gives the full variable domain: DSGVTQTPKHLITATGQRVTLRCSPRSGDLSVYWYQQSLDQGLQFLIQYYNGEERAKGNILERFSAQQFPDLHSELNLSSLELGDSALYFCASSVRSDQATGEQYFGPGTRLTVT.